This TCR beta chain appears in the sequencing data of a study of shared clonotypes between healthy human individuals. Every subset had its genomic DNA shared out evenly among several immunoSEQ plates. Sorted-subset replicate PCR reactions contained roughly 200 ng DNA, corresponding to tens of thousands of T cell genomes. Assay used: immunoSEQ multiplex PCR; TCRdb lists only in-frame clones, some missing. The sample has 550,000 to 850,000 clones, 74% seen once. Overall study results and limits: Sharing of clonotypes among donors was expected to vary with sequencing depth.

Comments on this clone: What it binds is unknown.

Splitting the CD4+ cells yielded a CD45RA+ naive subset and a CD45RA-negative memory subset. The sequence was collected from a woman in her thirties in good health. Material for sequencing was memory CD4+ T cells sorted from blood. Subset of the sample: CD45RA-negative fraction.

In DNA form, the CDR3 reads TGTGCCAGCAGCTCAGGGTCTGGAAACACCATATATTTT. This gives the protein CASSSGSGNTIYF. The rearrangement uses TRBV5-4 and TRBJ1-3; weak D call: TRBD1 (5 bases). There are 13 residues in the CDR3. Germline loops: CDR1 SGHNT, CDR2 YYREEE (reference sequence). V was trimmed by 3 bases and J by 1 base, leaving 5 bases between them.